A selection of T cell receptor beta chains follows, all from one sample in a study of blood T cells in healthy people across ages. One entry per CDR3 protein, called by TCRdb with MiXCR from the 5' RACE reads. This repertoire shows roughly 800,000 distinct CDR3 sequences, roughly 64% found once; its top ten account for 20% to 25%. The sample comprised blood. The receptors derive from a man aged 30 to 39 in good health. CDR3s include the opening cysteine and the closing phenylalanine or tryptophan. Fields, in order: clone size, J gene, D gene, V gene, CDR3 DNA, CDR3 protein. The D gene is left open where the match is weak. A row's size may be missing; if present it is once, few, many or a size class.

-	TRBJ2-3	TRBD2	TRBV18	TGTGCCAGCTCGAGATCCCTAGCGGAGGGCCACACAGATACGCAGTATTTT	CASSRSLAEGHTDTQYF
once	TRBJ2-4	-	TRBV3-1	TGTGCCAGCAGCCCCGGAATGCTAGCCAAAAACATTCAGTACTTC	CASSPGMLAKNIQYF
once	TRBJ1-5	-	TRBV7-2	TGTGCCAGCAGCTTAAGGTGGAATCAGCCCCAGCATTTT	CASSLRWNQPQHF
few	TRBJ2-1	TRBD2	TRBV6-2/TRBV6-3	TGTGCCAGCAGTTACCCCGTGTCGGGGACTGAAGGGAGGGATGAGCAGTTCTTC	CASSYPVSGTEGRDEQFF
-	TRBJ2-5	TRBD2	TRBV7-2	TGTGCCAGCAGCCCACGACTAGCGGGTGCCCAGTACTTC	CASSPRLAGAQYF
few	TRBJ2-5	TRBD2	TRBV10-3	TGTGCCATCAGTGAACTAGCGGGCTTCATCCAAGAGACCCAGTACTTC	CAISELAGFIQETQYF
-	TRBJ2-1	-	TRBV4-2	TGTGCCAGCAGCCAAGTCCGGGACGGCTACAATGAGCAGTTCTTC	CASSQVRDGYNEQFF
-	TRBJ2-1	-	TRBV18	TGTGCCAGCTCACAAAGACCAGCGGGTCGCTCCTACAATGAGCAGTTCTTC	CASSQRPAGRSYNEQFF
few	TRBJ1-2	-	TRBV21-1	TGTGCCAACGCTGGGAGGACGATATATGGCTACACCTTC	CANAGRTIYGYTF
few	TRBJ2-7	-	TRBV29-1	TGCAGCGTTGCCGATAGCTACGAGCAGTACTTC	CSVADSYEQYF
once	TRBJ2-7	TRBD2	TRBV20-1	TGCAGTGGATCTCCCGGGGGGAGGCACTACGAGCAGTACTTC	CSGSPGGRHYEQYF
few	TRBJ2-6	TRBD1	TRBV4-3	TGCGCCAGCAGCCTCAAGGACAGGGATGGGGCCAACGTCCTGACTTTC	CASSLKDRDGANVLTF
-	TRBJ2-1	TRBD2	TRBV29-1	TGCAGCCTCGGGACTAGCGGGGGGATAATGGGGTCCTACAATGAGCAGTTCTTC	CSLGTSGGIMGSYNEQFF
-	TRBJ2-5	-	TRBV9	TGTGCCAGCAGCGTAGGTGAAGCGGGCATACAAGAGACCCAGTACTTC	CASSVGEAGIQETQYF
-	TRBJ2-5	-	TRBV7-2	TGTGCCAGCAGCTTAGCCGGGTTAAAAGAAGAGACCCAGTACTTC	CASSLAGLKEETQYF
-	TRBJ1-2	-	TRBV5-1	TGCGCCAGCAGCGTGAGGTCCAGAACGGGCTACACCTTC	CASSVRSRTGYTF
-	TRBJ2-7	-	TRBV3-1	TGTGCCAGCAGCCAAGTTTCGGGAATCGGCGAGCAGTACTTC	CASSQVSGIGEQYF
-	TRBJ2-1	TRBD2	TRBV5-1	TGCGCCAGCAGCGAGGTAGCGGGAGTCATTGAGCAGTTCTTC	CASSEVAGVIEQFF
-	TRBJ2-1	TRBD2	TRBV7-6	TGTGCCAGCAGCAACCCAAGGACTAGCGGGAGGAGTAATGAGCAGTTCTTC	CASSNPRTSGRSNEQFF
-	TRBJ2-7	-	TRBV7-9	TGTGCCAGCAGCACTGAAACGGCCTCCTACGAGCAGTACTTC	CASSTETASYEQYF
-	TRBJ1-1	TRBD1	TRBV7-3	TGTGCCAGCAGCTTGACCGCAGGGGGGGACACTGAAGCTTTCTTT	CASSLTAGGDTEAFF
-	TRBJ2-5	TRBD1	TRBV5-6	TGTGCCAGCAGCTTCACGACAGGGGAAGAGACCCAGTACTTC	CASSFTTGEETQYF
-	TRBJ2-5	-	TRBV2	TGTGCCAGCGGGGTTGACTGGCAAGAGACCCAGTACTTC	CASGVDWQETQYF
-	TRBJ2-7	TRBD1	TRBV18	TGTGCCAGCTCACGAGAGGGACAGGCCTACGAGCAGTACTTC	CASSREGQAYEQYF
few	TRBJ1-5	TRBD1	TRBV28	TGTGCCAGCAGTCGTGACAGGGACAATCAGCCCCAGCATTTT	CASSRDRDNQPQHF